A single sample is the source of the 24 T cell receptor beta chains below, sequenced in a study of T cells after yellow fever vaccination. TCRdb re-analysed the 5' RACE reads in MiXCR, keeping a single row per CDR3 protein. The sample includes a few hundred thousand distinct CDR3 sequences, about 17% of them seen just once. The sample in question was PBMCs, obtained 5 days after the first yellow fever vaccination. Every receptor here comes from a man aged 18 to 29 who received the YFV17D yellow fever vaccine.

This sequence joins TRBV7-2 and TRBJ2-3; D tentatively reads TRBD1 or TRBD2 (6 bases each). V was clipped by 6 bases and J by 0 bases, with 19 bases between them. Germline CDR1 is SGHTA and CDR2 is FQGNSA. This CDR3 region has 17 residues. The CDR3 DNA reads TGTGCCAGCAGTCAGGGGTTCGGCCTAGCGAGCACAGATACGCAGTATTTT. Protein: CASSQGFGLASTDTQYF.

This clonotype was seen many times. CDR3 DNA: TGTGCCAGCAGCTTAGGGGGGACTAAGGAGACCCAGTACTTC. This translates into CASSLGGTKETQYF. The gene calls are TRBV7-2 and TRBJ2-5; 7 positions match TRBD2. CDR3 length: 14 residues. Per the germline V gene, CDR1 is SGHTA and CDR2 is FQGNSA. V gave up 1 base and J gave up 5 bases; unmatched junction bases: 4.

CDR3 in DNA: TGCGCCAGCAGCTTGAAACTAGCGGCGTCCCAAGAGACCCAGTACTTC. It specifies CASSLKLAASQETQYF. The chain joins TRBV5-1 to TRBJ2-5, with TRBD2 matching 8 bases. The CDR3 loop spans 16 amino acids. The V gene's germline CDR1 is SGHRS and CDR2 YFSETQ. J gave up 1 base and V 1 base, and 6 bases lay outside the gene matches.

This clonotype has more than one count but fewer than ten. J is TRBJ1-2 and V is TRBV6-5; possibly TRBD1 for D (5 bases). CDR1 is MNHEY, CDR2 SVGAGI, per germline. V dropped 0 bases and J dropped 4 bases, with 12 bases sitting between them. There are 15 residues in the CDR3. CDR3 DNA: TGTGCCAGCAGTTACTCGTCCGGGGCAGGCTATGGCTACACCTTC. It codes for CASSYSSGAGYGYTF.

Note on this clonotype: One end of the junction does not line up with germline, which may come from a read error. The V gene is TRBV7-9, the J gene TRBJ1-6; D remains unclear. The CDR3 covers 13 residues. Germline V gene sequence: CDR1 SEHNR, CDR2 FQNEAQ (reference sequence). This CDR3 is CASSFEGAHRVFF. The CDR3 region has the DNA TGTGCCAGCAGCTTCGAGGGAGCTCACCGTGTTTTTTTT.

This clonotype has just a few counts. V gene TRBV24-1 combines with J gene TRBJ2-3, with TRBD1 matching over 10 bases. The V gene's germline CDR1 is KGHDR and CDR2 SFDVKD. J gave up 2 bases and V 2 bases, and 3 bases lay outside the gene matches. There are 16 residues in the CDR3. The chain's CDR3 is CATSDSGTGDTDTQYF. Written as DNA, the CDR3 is TGTGCCACCAGTGATTCCGGGACAGGGGACACAGATACGCAGTATTTT.

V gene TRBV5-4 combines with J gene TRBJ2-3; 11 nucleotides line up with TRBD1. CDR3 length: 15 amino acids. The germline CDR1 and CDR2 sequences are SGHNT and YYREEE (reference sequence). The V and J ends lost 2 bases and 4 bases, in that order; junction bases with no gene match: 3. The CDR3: CASSFPDRGPDTQYF. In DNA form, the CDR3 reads TGTGCCAGCAGCTTTCCGGACAGGGGGCCAGATACGCAGTATTTT.

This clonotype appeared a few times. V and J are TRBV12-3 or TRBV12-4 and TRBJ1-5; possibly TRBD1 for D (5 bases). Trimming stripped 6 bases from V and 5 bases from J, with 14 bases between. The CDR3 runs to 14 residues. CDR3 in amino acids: CASSLPGGDQPQHF. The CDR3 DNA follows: TGTGCCAGCAGCTTACCTGGGGGGGATCAGCCCCAGCATTTT.

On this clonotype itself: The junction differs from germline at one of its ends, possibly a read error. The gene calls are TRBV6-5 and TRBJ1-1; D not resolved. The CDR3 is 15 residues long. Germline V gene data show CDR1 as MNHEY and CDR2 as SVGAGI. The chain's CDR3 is CASSYTYLMNSEAFF. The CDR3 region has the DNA TGTGCCAGCAGTTACACATACCTTATGAACTCTGAAGCTTTCTTT.

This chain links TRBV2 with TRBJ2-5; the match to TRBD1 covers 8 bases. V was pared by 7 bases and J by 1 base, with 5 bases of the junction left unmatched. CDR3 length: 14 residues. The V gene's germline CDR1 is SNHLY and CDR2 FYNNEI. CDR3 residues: CASTEDRAQETQYF. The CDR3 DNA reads TGTGCCAGCACTGAGGACAGGGCCCAAGAGACCCAGTACTTC.

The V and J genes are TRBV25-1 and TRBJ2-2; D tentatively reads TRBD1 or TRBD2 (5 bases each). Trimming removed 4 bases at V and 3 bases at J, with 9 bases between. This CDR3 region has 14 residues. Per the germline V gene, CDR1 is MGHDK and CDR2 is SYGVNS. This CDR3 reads CASSGGIYTGELFF. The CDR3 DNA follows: TGTGCCAGCAGTGGGGGGATCTACACCGGGGAGCTGTTTTTT.

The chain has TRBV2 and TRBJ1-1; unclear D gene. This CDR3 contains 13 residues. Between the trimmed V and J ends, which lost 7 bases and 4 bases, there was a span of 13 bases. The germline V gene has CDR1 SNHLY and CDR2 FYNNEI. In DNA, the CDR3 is TGTGCCAGCATTCCGGGGTCAGTCACTGAAGCTTTCTTT. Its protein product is CASIPGSVTEAFF. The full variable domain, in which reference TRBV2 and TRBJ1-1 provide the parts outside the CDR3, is EPEVTQTPSHQVTQMGQEVILRCVPISNHLYFYWYRQILGQKVEFLVSFYNNEISEKSEIFDDQFSVERPDGSNFTLKIRSTKLEDSAMYFCASIPGSVTEAFFGQGTRLTVV.

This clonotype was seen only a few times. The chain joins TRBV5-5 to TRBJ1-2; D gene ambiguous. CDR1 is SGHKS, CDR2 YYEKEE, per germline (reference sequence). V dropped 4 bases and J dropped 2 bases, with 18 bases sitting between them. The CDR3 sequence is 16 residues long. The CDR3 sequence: CASSPNAGRPNYGYTF. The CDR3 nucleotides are TGTGCCAGCAGCCCCAATGCTGGCAGACCAAACTATGGCTACACCTTC.

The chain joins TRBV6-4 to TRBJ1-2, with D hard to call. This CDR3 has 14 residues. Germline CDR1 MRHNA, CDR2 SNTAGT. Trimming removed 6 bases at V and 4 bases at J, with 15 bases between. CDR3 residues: CASSPASNSYGYTF. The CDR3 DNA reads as TGTGCCAGCAGCCCAGCCTCTAACAGCTATGGCTACACCTTC.

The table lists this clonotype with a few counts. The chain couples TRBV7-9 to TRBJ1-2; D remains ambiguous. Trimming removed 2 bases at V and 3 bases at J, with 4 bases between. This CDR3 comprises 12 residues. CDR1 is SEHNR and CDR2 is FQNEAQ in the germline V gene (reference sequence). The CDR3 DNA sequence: TGTGCCAGCAGCTTATTGGACTATGGCTACACCTTC. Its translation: CASSLLDYGYTF.

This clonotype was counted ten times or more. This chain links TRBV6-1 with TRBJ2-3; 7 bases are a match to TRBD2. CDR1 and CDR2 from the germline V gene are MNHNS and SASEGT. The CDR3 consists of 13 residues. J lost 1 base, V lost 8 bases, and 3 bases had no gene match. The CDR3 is CASSAGGTDTQYF. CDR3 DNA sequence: TGTGCCAGCTCTGCGGGGGGCACAGATACGCAGTATTTT.

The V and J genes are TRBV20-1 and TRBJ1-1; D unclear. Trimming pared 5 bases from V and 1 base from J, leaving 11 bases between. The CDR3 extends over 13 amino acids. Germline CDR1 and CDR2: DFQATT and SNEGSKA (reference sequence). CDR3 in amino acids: CSAPPGGNTEAFF. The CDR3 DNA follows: TGCAGTGCTCCGCCTGGAGGGAACACTGAAGCTTTCTTT.

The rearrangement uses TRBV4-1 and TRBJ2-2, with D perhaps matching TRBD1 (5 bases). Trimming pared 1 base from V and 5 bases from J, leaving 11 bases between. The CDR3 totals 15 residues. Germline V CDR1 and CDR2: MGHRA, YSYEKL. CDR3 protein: CASSQGLAGTGELFF. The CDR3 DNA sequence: TGCGCCAGCAGCCAAGGGTTAGCAGGGACCGGGGAGCTGTTTTTT.

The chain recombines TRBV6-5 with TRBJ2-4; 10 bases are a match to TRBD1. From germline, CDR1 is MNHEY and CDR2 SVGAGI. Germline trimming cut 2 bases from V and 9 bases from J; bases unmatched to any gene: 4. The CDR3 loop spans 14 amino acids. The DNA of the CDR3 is TGTGCCAGCAGTTACAGGACAGGGGGAAGCATTCAGTACTTC. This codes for CASSYRTGGSIQYF.

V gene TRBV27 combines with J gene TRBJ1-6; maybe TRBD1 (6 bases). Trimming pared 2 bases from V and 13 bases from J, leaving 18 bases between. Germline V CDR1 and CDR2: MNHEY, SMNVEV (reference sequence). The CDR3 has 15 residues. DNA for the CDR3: TGTGCCAGCAGTTTAAGAGGGGACAACTTCTTGCCCCTCCACTTT. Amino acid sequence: CASSLRGDNFLPLHF.

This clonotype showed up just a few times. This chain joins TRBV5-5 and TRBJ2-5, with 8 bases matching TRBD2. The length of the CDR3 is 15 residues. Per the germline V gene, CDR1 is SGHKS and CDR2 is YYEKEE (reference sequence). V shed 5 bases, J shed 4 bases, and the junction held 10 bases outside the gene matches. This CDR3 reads CASRPGGGNGETQYF. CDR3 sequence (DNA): TGTGCCAGCAGACCCGGGGGGGGAAACGGAGAGACCCAGTACTTC. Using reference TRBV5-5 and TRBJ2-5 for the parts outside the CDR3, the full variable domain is DAGVTQSPTHLIKTRGQQVTLRCSPISGHKSVSWYQQVLGQGPQFIFQYYEKEERGRGNFPDRFSARQFPNYSSELNVNALLLGDSALYLCASRPGGGNGETQYFGPGTRLLVL.

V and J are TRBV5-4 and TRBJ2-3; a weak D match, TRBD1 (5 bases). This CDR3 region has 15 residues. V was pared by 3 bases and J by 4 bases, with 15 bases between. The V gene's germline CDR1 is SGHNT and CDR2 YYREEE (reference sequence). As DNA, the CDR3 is TGTGCCAGCAGCTCATACCGCCAGGGCGCAGATACGCAGTATTTT. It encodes CASSSYRQGADTQYF.

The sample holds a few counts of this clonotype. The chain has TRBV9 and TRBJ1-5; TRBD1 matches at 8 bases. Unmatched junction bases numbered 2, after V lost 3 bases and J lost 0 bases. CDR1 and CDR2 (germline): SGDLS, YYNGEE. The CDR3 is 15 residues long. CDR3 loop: CASSEGQASNQPQHF. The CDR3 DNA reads TGTGCCAGCAGCGAGGGACAGGCTAGCAATCAGCCCCAGCATTTT.

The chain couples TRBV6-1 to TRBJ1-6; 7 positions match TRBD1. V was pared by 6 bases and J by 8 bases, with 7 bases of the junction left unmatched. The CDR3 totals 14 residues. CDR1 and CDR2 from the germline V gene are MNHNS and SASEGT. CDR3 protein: CASSRQGSDSPLHF. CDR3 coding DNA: TGTGCCAGCAGCAGACAGGGAAGCGATTCACCCCTCCACTTT.